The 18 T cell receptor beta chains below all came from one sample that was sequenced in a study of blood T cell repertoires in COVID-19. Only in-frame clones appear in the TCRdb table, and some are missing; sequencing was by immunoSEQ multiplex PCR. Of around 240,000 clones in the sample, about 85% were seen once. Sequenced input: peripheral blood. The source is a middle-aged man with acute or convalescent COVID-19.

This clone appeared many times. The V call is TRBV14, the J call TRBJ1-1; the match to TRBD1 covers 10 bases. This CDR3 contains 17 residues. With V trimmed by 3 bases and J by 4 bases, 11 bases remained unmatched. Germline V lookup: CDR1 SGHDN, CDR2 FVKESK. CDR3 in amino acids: CASSHLGQGQGTTEAFF. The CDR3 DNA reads TGTGCCAGCAGCCATCTAGGGCAGGGACAGGGGACCACTGAAGCTTTCTTT. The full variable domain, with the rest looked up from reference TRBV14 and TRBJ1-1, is EAGVTQFPSHSVIEKGQTVTLRCDPISGHDNLYWYRRVMGKEIKFLLHFVKESKQDESGMPNNRFLAERTGGTYSTLKVQPAELEDSGVYFCASSHLGQGQGTTEAFFGQGTRLTVV.

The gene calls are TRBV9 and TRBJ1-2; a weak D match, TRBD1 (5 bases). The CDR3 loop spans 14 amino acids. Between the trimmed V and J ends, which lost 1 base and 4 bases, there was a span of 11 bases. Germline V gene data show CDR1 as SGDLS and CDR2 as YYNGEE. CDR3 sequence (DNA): TGTGCCAGCAGCGTATCGGGGGGGACCTATGGCTACACCTTC. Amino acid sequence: CASSVSGGTYGYTF.

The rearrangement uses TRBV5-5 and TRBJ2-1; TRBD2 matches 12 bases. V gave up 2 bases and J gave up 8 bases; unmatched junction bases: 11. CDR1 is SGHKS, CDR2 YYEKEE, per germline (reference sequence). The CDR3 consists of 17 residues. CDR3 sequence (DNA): TGTGCCAGCAGCTTAACTAGCGGGGGGCCCAAGTGGGATGAGCAGTTCTTC. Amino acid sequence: CASSLTSGGPKWDEQFF. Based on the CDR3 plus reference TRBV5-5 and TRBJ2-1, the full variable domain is DAGVTQSPTHLIKTRGQQVTLRCSPISGHKSVSWYQQVLGQGPQFIFQYYEKEERGRGNFPDRFSARQFPNYSSELNVNALLLGDSALYLCASSLTSGGPKWDEQFFGPGTRLTVL.

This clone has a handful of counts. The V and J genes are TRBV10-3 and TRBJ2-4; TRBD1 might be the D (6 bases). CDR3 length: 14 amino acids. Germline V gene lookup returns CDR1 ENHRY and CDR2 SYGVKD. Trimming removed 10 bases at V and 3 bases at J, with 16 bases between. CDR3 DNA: TGTGCCACCTCCGGACAGCTAGACAAAAACATTCAGTACTTC. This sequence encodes CATSGQLDKNIQYF.

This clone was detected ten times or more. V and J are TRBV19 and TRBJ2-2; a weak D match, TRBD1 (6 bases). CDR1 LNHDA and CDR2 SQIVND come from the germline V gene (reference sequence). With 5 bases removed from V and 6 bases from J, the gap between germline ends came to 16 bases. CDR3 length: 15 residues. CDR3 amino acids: CASSVAPGVPGELFF. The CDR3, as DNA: TGTGCCAGTAGTGTCGCACCAGGGGTTCCCGGGGAGCTGTTTTTT. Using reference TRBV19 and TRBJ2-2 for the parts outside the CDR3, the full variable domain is DGGITQSPKYLFRKEGQNVTLSCEQNLNHDAMYWYRQDPGQGLRLIYYSQIVNDFQKGDIAEGYSVSREKKESFPLTVTSAQKNPTAFYLCASSVAPGVPGELFFGEGSRLTVL.

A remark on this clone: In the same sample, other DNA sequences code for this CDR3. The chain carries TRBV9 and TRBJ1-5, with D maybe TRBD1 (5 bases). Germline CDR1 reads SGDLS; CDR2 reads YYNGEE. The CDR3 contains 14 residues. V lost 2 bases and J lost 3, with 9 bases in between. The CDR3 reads CASSVGLDNQPQHF. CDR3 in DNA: TGTGCCAGCAGCGTGGGGCTCGACAATCAGCCCCAGCATTTT.

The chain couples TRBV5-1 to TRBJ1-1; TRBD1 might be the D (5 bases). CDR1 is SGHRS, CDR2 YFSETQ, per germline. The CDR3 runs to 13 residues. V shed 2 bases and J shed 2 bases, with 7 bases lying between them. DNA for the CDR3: TGCGCCAGCAGCTTCAGGGATAACACTGAAGCTTTCTTT. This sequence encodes CASSFRDNTEAFF.

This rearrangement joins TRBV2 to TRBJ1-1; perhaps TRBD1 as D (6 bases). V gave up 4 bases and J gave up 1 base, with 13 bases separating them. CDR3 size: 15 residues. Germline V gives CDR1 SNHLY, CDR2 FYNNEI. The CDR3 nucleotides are TGTGCCAGCAGTGGTCATAGGGGACAGAACACTGAAGCTTTCTTT. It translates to CASSGHRGQNTEAFF.

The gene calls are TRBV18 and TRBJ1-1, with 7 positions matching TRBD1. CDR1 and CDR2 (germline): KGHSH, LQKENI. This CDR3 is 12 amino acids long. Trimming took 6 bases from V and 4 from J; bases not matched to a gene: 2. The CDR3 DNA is TGTGCCAGCTCGGGACAGTTCACTGAAGCTTTCTTT. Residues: CASSGQFTEAFF.

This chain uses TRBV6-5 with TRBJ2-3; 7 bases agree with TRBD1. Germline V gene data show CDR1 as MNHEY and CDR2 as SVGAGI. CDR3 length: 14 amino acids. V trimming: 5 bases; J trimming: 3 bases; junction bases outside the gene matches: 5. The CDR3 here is CASSQRQGTDTQYF. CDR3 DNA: TGTGCCAGCAGTCAACGACAGGGTACAGATACGCAGTATTTT.

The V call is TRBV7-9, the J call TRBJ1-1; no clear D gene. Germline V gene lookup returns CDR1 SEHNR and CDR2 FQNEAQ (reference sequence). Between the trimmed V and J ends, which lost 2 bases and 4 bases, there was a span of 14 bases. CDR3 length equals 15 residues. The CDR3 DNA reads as TGTGCCAGCAGCTTAAACCGCCTCTCCGGCACTGAAGCTTTCTTT. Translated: CASSLNRLSGTEAFF.

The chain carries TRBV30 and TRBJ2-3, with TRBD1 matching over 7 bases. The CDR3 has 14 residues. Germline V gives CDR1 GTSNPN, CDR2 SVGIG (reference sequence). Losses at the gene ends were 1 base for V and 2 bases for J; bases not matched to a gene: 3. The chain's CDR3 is CAWSGQGLTDTQYF. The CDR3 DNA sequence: TGTGCCTGGAGTGGACAGGGCCTCACAGATACGCAGTATTTT.

The CDR3 DNA reads TGTGCCACCTCTGAGAGAAACTATGGCTACACCTTC. This translates into CATSERNYGYTF. V gene TRBV15 combines with J gene TRBJ1-2; D remains ambiguous. Trimming left V 8 bases short and J 2 bases short, with 9 bases between. This CDR3 comprises 12 residues. Germline loops: CDR1 LNHNV, CDR2 YYDKDF (reference sequence).

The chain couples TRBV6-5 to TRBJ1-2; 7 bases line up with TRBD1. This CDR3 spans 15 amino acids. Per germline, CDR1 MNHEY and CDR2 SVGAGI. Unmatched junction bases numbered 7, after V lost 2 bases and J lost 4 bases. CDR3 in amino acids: CASSYRRQGGYGYTF. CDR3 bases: TGTGCCAGCAGTTACAGACGACAGGGAGGCTATGGCTACACCTTC.

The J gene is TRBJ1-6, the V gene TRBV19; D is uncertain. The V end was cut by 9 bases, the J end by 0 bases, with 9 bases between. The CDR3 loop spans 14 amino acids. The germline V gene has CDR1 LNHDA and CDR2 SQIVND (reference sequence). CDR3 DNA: TGTGCCAGCACACGGAGCTCCTATAATTCACCCCTCCACTTT. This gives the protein CASTRSSYNSPLHF.

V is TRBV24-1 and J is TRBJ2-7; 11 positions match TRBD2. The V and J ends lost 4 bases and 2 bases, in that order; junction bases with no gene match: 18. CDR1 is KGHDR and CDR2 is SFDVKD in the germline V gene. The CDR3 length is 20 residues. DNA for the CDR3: TGTGCCACCAGTGACCACGCCCTCCTAACGACTAGCGGGGTCCCCTACGAGCAGTACTTC. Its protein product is CATSDHALLTTSGVPYEQYF.

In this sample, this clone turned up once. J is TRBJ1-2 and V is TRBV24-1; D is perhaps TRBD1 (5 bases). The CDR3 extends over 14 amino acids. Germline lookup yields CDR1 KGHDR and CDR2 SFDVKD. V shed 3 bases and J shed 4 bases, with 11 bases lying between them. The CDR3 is CATSDDGGFYGYTF. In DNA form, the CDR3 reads TGTGCCACCAGTGATGATGGGGGGTTCTATGGCTACACCTTC.

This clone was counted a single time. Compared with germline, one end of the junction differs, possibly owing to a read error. The CDR3 nucleotides are TGTGCCAGCAGCTTAGCGGAGGCTAGCGGGGGGCATGAACAGTTCTTC. Its protein is CASSLAEASGGHEQFF. The rearrangement links TRBV7-2 to TRBJ2-1, with 11 bases matching TRBD2. CDR3 length equals 16 residues. From germline, CDR1 is SGHTA and CDR2 FQGNSA.